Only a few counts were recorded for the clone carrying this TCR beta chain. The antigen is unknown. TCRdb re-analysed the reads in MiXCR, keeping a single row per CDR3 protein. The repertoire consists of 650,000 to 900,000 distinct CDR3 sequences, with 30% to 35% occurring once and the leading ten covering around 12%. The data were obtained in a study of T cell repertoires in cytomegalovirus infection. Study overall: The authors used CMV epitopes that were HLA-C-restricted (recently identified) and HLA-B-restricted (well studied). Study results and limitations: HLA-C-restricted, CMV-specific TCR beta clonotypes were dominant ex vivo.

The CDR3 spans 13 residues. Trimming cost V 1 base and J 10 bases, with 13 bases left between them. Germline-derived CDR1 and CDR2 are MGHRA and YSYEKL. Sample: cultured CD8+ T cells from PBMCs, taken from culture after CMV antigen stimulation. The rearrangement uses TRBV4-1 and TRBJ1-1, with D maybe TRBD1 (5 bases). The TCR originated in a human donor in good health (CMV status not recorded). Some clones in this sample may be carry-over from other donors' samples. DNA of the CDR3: TGCGCCAGCAGCCAAGGTTTGGGGGTGGGAGCTTTCTTT. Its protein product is CASSQGLGVGAFF.